The clone carrying this T cell receptor beta chain was counted once. Its antigen is undetermined. The sample holds other DNA sequences that translate to the same CDR3. As defined, naive CD8 cells were CD45RO-negative and positively selected for CCR7, with terminally differentiated effector memory CD45RA+ cells excluded. These data belong to a study of shared clonotypes between healthy human individuals. Study-level results: Lower generation probabilities were found for non-shared clonotypes than for those shared by all four donors.

Germline V gene lookup returns CDR1 SGHDT and CDR2 YYEEEE. The CDR3 is 14 residues long. The V gene lost 2 bases and the J gene lost 2 bases, with 10 bases spanning the gap. Method: immunoSEQ multiplex PCR; TCRdb's copy keeps in-frame clones and lacks some. The sample contains 2 million or so clones, about 95% of which appear only once. J is TRBJ1-1 and V is TRBV5-6, with D possibly matching TRBD1 (5 bases). The TCR originated in a man between 18 and 35 years old in good health. The sequenced sample was naive CD8+ T cells sorted from blood. CDR3 nucleotide sequence: TGTGCCAGCAGCTTTGGGACGGCAAACACTGAAGCTTTCTTT. Protein sequence: CASSFGTANTEAFF.